This TCR beta chain was retrieved from a study of cytomegalovirus exposure and HLA in healthy donors. Overall study findings and caveats: Roughly uniform depth of sequencing across donors was assumed in presence/absence analyses.

The PCR had 60 Vbeta and 13 Jbeta primers. The assay was immunoSEQ multiplex PCR, and TCRdb's table has in-frame clones only and misses some. The sample includes around 180,000 clones, around 85% of them seen just once. The CDR3 runs to 14 residues. The germline CDR1 and CDR2 sequences are MNHNS and SASEGT. J gave up 7 bases and V 3 bases, and 5 bases lay outside the gene matches. About this clone itself: The antigen is unknown.

The sample comprised PBMCs. The chain combines TRBV6-1 with TRBJ2-1; 8 positions agree with TRBD1. The sequence derives from a boy between 2 and 10 years old in good health and CMV-seronegative. This CDR3 reads CASSDWTGLNEQFF. CDR3 sequence (DNA): TGTGCCAGCAGTGATTGGACAGGGTTAAATGAGCAGTTCTTC.